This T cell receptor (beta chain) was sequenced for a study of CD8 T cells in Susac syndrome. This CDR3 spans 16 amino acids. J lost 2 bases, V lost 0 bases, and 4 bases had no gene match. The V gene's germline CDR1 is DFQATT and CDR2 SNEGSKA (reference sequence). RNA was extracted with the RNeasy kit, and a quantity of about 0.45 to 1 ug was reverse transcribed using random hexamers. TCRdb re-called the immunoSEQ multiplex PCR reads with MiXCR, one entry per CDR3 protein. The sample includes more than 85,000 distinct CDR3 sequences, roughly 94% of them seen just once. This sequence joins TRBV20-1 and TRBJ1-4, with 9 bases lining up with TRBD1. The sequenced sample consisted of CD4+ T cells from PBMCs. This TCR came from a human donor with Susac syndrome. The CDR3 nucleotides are TGCAGTGCTAGAGAGGGACAGGGTCGGACTAATGAAAAACTGTTTTTT. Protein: CSAREGQGRTNEKLFF.